Below, 3 T cell receptor beta chains from the same sample are listed, as sequenced in a study of OX40 agonist ivuxolimab in advanced cancers. Assay used: immunoSEQ multiplex PCR; TCRdb lists only in-frame clones, some missing. Here the sample spans fewer than 90,000 clones, around 90% being singletons. Sample: CD4+ or CD8+ T cells sorted from blood, taken in a trial of the OX40 agonist ivuxolimab. These receptors were obtained from an adult with an advanced solid tumor such as melanoma, head and neck, liver or kidney cancer.

This chain connects TRBV14 to TRBJ2-3; no definite D call. The CDR3 length is 14 residues. V lost 4 bases and J lost 2, with 10 bases in between. Germline V gene sequence: CDR1 SGHDN, CDR2 FVKESK. CDR3 nucleotides: TGTGCCAGCAGCCGAGGCTATACCACAGATACGCAGTATTTT. As protein: CASSRGYTTDTQYF.

The CDR3 nucleotides are TGTGCCAGCAGCTCGACAGGGTCTTCACCCCTCCACTTT. This sequence encodes CASSSTGSSPLHF. J is TRBJ1-6 and V is TRBV6-1; 7 bases align to TRBD1. Germline-derived CDR1 and CDR2 are MNHNS and SASEGT. With V trimmed by 6 bases and J by 9 bases, 5 bases remained unmatched. The CDR3 is 13 residues long.

The J gene is TRBJ1-2, the V gene TRBV6-1; D possibly corresponds to TRBD1 (6 bases). Looked up from germline, CDR1 is MNHNS and CDR2 is SASEGT. Trimming cost V 3 bases and J 3 bases, with 8 bases left between them. The CDR3 is 13 amino acids. CDR3 residues: CASSEGAYYGYTF. The DNA for the CDR3 is TGTGCCAGCAGTGAGGGGGCCTACTATGGCTACACCTTC.